This T cell receptor (beta chain) appears in the sequencing data of a study of cytomegalovirus exposure and HLA in healthy donors. Overall study results and limits: The classifier, whose performance was assessed in both the original and validation cohorts, reportedly diagnosed cytomegalovirus status with high specificity and sensitivity. Confirmation was obtained in vitro that a few CMV-associated chains are specific for CMV antigens.

The V segment lost 0 bases and the J segment 5 bases; nucleotides outside the gene matches: 8. This CDR3 has 16 amino acids. Germline values: CDR1 SGDLS, CDR2 YYNGEE. The donors were members of the roughly 120-subject validation cohort (separate from the approximately 670-subject first cohort). Sequencing was performed with immunoSEQ multiplex PCR; in TCRdb, only in-frame clones are kept and a portion is missing. The data show almost 200,000 clones, roughly three quarters seen once. Concerning this clone itself: Its antigen remains unidentified.

This chain links TRBV9 with TRBJ2-1; 7 nucleotides line up with TRBD2. The sample comprised PBMCs. This clonotype originated in a woman aged 25 to 39 in good health and CMV-seronegative. The CDR3 region is CASSVGGGGYDNEQFF. The CDR3 nucleotides are TGTGCCAGCAGCGTAGGGGGCGGGGGATACGACAATGAGCAGTTCTTC.